The 14 T cell receptor beta chains presented below share a single source sample, sequenced in a study of identical twins. From the 5' RACE reads, TCRdb called clonotypes with MiXCR, one entry per CDR3 protein. The sample yields 550,000 to 700,000 distinct CDR3 sequences, around 21% seen once. The same data also contributed to another study, on T cells expressing NK-cell markers.

Sample: PBMCs. The receptors here all came from a young woman in good health.

The chain is built from TRBV6-1 and TRBJ1-1; the D is unclear. Trimming shortened V by 5 bases and J by 0 bases, and 10 bases separated the two germline ends. Per germline, CDR1 MNHNS and CDR2 SASEGT. The CDR3 loop spans 14 amino acids. CDR3 region: CASSPLPMNTEAFF. CDR3 nucleotide sequence: TGTGCCAGCAGTCCCCTCCCTATGAACACTGAAGCTTTCTTT.

The chain links TRBV10-3 to TRBJ1-1; D is unresolved. The CDR3 has 15 amino acids. Germline loops: CDR1 ENHRY, CDR2 SYGVKD. The V end was cut by 6 bases, the J end by 3 bases, with 17 bases between. CDR3 sequence: CAIRYRASADTEAFF. Here the CDR3 DNA reads TGTGCCATCAGATACCGGGCCTCCGCCGACACTGAAGCTTTCTTT.

A few counts support this clonotype. V gene TRBV20-1 combines with J gene TRBJ2-2, with 12 bases aligning to TRBD2. Losses at the gene ends were 5 bases for V and 3 bases for J; bases not matched to a gene: 7. CDR1 is DFQATT, CDR2 SNEGSKA, per germline (reference sequence). The CDR3 is 16 residues long. The CDR3 sequence: CSAVELAGGYTGELFF. The CDR3 nucleotides read TGCAGTGCTGTAGAACTAGCGGGGGGATACACCGGGGAGCTGTTTTTT.

This clonotype has more than one count but fewer than ten. The chain uses TRBV20-1 and TRBJ2-3, with 8 bases matching TRBD2. The CDR3 length is 14 residues. V was clipped by 4 bases and J by 3 bases; unmatched bases: 6. Germline V gene sequence: CDR1 DFQATT, CDR2 SNEGSKA (reference sequence). Here the CDR3 DNA reads TGCAGTGCTATTCGGGGGGGGGAAACAGATACGCAGTATTTT. It codes for CSAIRGGETDTQYF.

This clonotype has at least ten counts. This chain connects TRBV5-1 to TRBJ2-1; no clear D gene. Trimming took 0 bases from V and 0 from J, leaving 4 bases between them. This CDR3 spans 14 amino acids. CDR1 is SGHRS and CDR2 is YFSETQ in the germline V gene. CDR3 protein: CASSLGNSYNEQFF. CDR3 DNA: TGCGCCAGCAGCTTGGGGAACTCCTACAATGAGCAGTTCTTC.

In this sample, this clonotype turned up a few times. The CDR3 DNA is TGTGCCAGCAGCTTGGCGGGCCTTAACAATGAGCAGTTCTTC. Translating gives CASSLAGLNNEQFF. The J gene is TRBJ2-1, the V gene TRBV5-6, with D unresolved. Per germline, CDR1 SGHDT and CDR2 YYEEEE. V was clipped by 0 bases and J by 5 bases, with 9 bases between them. The CDR3 loop spans 14 amino acids.

V and J are TRBV20-1 and TRBJ2-7; D is uncertain. CDR1 DFQATT and CDR2 SNEGSKA come from the germline V gene (reference sequence). This CDR3 contains 13 residues. The V end lost 4 bases, the J end lost 2 bases, and 12 bases lay between the germline ends. The CDR3 protein is CSATDGPAYEQYF. In nucleotides, the CDR3 is TGCAGTGCTACGGATGGGCCGGCCTACGAGCAGTACTTC.

In DNA, the CDR3 is TGTGCCAGCAGCCCGTCTGATCTAGCCAAAAACATTCAGTACTTC. Its protein is CASSPSDLAKNIQYF. The rearrangement links TRBV7-2 to TRBJ2-4; D remains ambiguous. The CDR3 is 15 amino acids. Trimming took off 5 bases at V and 0 bases at J, with 11 bases between the two ends. Germline V lookup: CDR1 SGHTA, CDR2 FQGNSA.

This clonotype showed up just a few times. The J gene is TRBJ1-5, the V gene TRBV6-2 or TRBV6-3, with D perhaps TRBD1 (6 bases). Germline assignment: CDR1 MNHEY and CDR2 SVGEGT. The CDR3 has 13 amino acids. The V end lost 6 bases, the J end lost 7 bases, and 13 bases lay between the germline ends. The CDR3 DNA follows: TGTGCCAGCAGAGGAACAGGGACCCAGCCCCAGCATTTT. It encodes CASRGTGTQPQHF.

This chain's CDR3 is CASGGAGSYNEQFF. CDR3 bases: TGTGCCAGCGGGGGGGCGGGCTCCTACAATGAGCAGTTCTTC. The V call is TRBV11-2, the J call TRBJ2-1, with D perhaps TRBD2 (7 bases). CDR1 and CDR2 from the germline V gene are SGHAT and FQNNGV. CDR3 length equals 14 residues. The V and J ends lost 8 bases and 0 bases respectively, with 11 bases between them.

The V gene is TRBV20-1, the J gene TRBJ1-5; D may be TRBD1 (6 bases). The germline CDR1 and CDR2 sequences are DFQATT and SNEGSKA (reference sequence). The V end was cut by 6 bases, the J end by 0 bases, with 21 bases between. CDR3 length: 17 amino acids. Here the CDR3 reads CSARTAESRYSNQPQHF. DNA of the CDR3: TGCAGTGCGAGGACAGCGGAGAGTCGGTATAGCAATCAGCCCCAGCATTTT.

This clonotype has more than one count but fewer than ten. The chain has TRBV20-1 and TRBJ2-3; 8 nucleotides align to TRBD2. The CDR3 consists of 11 residues. The trim removed 7 bases at V and 6 bases at J, leaving 3 bases unmatched. Per the germline V gene, CDR1 is DFQATT and CDR2 is SNEGSKA (reference sequence). DNA of the CDR3: TGCAGTGGAGGCGGGAGGGATACGCAGTATTTT. It encodes CSGGGRDTQYF.

The chain uses TRBV5-1 and TRBJ2-4; 9 bases are shared with TRBD2. Germline lookup yields CDR1 SGHRS and CDR2 YFSETQ. Trimming removed 3 bases from V and 0 bases from J; junction bases left unmatched: 4. The CDR3 is 16 residues long. This CDR3 reads CASSYETSGAKNIQYF. The CDR3 DNA follows: TGCGCCAGCAGCTACGAGACTAGCGGAGCCAAAAACATTCAGTACTTC.

This clonotype was picked up a small number of times. The V call is TRBV6-2 or TRBV6-3, the J call TRBJ2-7, with D perhaps matching TRBD2 (7 bases). V lost 10 bases, J lost 3 bases, and 16 bases lay in between. In germline, CDR1 is MNHEY, CDR2 SVGEGT. The CDR3 loop spans 13 amino acids. CDR3 protein: CATSRGADYEQYF. CDR3 bases: TGTGCCACCAGCCGGGGGGCGGACTACGAGCAGTACTTC.